One and the same sample provided the 23 T cell receptor beta chains below, sequenced in a study of blood T cell repertoires in COVID-19. Profiled with immunoSEQ multiplex PCR; TCRdb holds only in-frame clones, not every one. The data contain 250,000 to 300,000 clones, approximately 85% of them singletons. Input material: PBMCs or T cells enriched from blood (not recorded which). These receptor sequences come from a woman aged 50 to 65 who had recovered from COVID-19.

The V and J genes are TRBV11-3 and TRBJ2-2; possibly TRBD1 for D (6 bases). Germline CDR1 reads SGHNT; CDR2 reads YENEEA. The ends were cut back, 5 bases at V and 0 bases at J, with 16 bases in the middle. The CDR3 totals 17 residues. The CDR3 DNA reads TGTGCCAGCAGCCAGGGGCGGAGCGGAGCGAACACCGGGGAGCTGTTTTTT. Amino acid sequence: CASSQGRSGANTGELFF.

The chain carries TRBV10-3 and TRBJ2-5; TRBD1 might be the D (6 bases). Germline CDR1 and CDR2: ENHRY and SYGVKD. The V end was cut by 4 bases, the J end by 2 bases, with 14 bases between. This CDR3 is 15 amino acids long. The CDR3 here is CAISVGQFEQETQYF. CDR3 nucleotide sequence: TGTGCCATCAGTGTCGGACAGTTCGAACAAGAGACCCAGTACTTC.

This chain links TRBV15 with TRBJ1-1; no clear D gene. CDR3 length equals 14 residues. Trimming removed 7 bases from V and 11 bases from J, with 23 bases in between. CDR1 LNHNV and CDR2 YYDKDF come from the germline V gene (reference sequence). The CDR3 DNA reads TGTGCCACCAAGCCCAAATACAGTGGCTCGAACGCTTTCTTT. Its translation is CATKPKYSGSNAFF.

The chain employs TRBV4-1 and TRBJ2-3, with D perhaps matching TRBD1 (5 bases). Germline V gene lookup returns CDR1 MGHRA and CDR2 YSYEKL. V dropped 3 bases and J dropped 6 bases, with 13 bases sitting between them. The CDR3 has 14 amino acids. The CDR3 coding sequence is TGCGCCAGCAGCCATCTCCAGGGATCGGATACGCAGTATTTT. Its protein product is CASSHLQGSDTQYF.

The V and J genes are TRBV4-1 and TRBJ2-7, with 13 nucleotides matching TRBD2. Germline values: CDR1 MGHRA, CDR2 YSYEKL. This CDR3 has 20 residues. V lost 0 bases to trimming and J lost 4 bases; unmatched junction nucleotides: 15. The CDR3 region is CASSQEDPGLAGVVSYEQYF. The CDR3 DNA is TGCGCCAGCAGCCAAGAGGATCCCGGACTAGCGGGAGTGGTATCGTACGAGCAGTACTTC.

V is TRBV5-1 and J is TRBJ2-3, with TRBD2 matching 8 bases. Germline CDR1 reads SGHRS; CDR2 reads YFSETQ. The trim removed 3 bases at V and 1 base at J, leaving 4 bases unmatched. The CDR3 runs to 15 residues. CDR3: CASSYLAGRTDTQYF. CDR3 sequence (DNA): TGCGCCAGCAGCTACCTAGCGGGCCGCACAGATACGCAGTATTTT.

The rearrangement links TRBV24-1 to TRBJ2-7; 8 nucleotides align to TRBD1. The CDR3 runs to 16 residues. V lost 1 base and J lost 5; bases outside the gene matches: 9. Per the germline V gene, CDR1 is KGHDR and CDR2 is SFDVKD. The CDR3 sequence is CATSDLKGDRRHEQYF. In DNA, the CDR3 is TGTGCCACCAGTGATTTAAAGGGGGACAGGCGGCACGAGCAGTACTTC.

This clone was detected only a few times. V gene TRBV7-2 combines with J gene TRBJ2-7; weak D call: TRBD2 (6 bases). The V end lost 5 bases, the J end lost 7 bases, and 18 bases lay between the germline ends. CDR1 and CDR2 from the germline V gene are SGHTA and FQGNSA. The CDR3 totals 14 residues. The CDR3: CASSPGGGMGEQYF. The CDR3, as DNA: TGTGCCAGCAGCCCAGGTGGGGGGATGGGGGAGCAGTACTTC.

The chain links TRBV5-1 to TRBJ1-1; tentatively, D is TRBD1 (6 bases). The CDR3 consists of 14 residues. CDR1 and CDR2 (germline): SGHRS, YFSETQ. V lost 0 bases and J lost 5, with 11 bases in between. CDR3 bases: TGCGCCAGCAGCTTGGTGGCGGGGGCTACTGAAGCTTTCTTT. Translation gives CASSLVAGATEAFF. Filled out from reference TRBV5-1 and TRBJ1-1, the complete variable domain reads KAGVTQTPRYLIKTRGQQVTLSCSPISGHRSVSWYQQTPGQGLQFLFEYFSETQRNKGNFPGRFSGRQFSNSRSEMNVSTLELGDSALYLCASSLVAGATEAFFGQGTRLTVV.

This chain links TRBV7-2 with TRBJ1-5; perhaps TRBD1 as D (5 bases). The germline gives CDR1 SGHTA, CDR2 FQGNSA. Trimming shortened V by 5 bases and J by 1 base, and 12 bases separated the two germline ends. The CDR3 covers 15 residues. The CDR3 DNA is TGTGCCAGCAGCCCCGGGACTCCCAGCAATCAGCCCCAGCATTTT. This sequence encodes CASSPGTPSNQPQHF. The full variable domain, completed using reference TRBV7-2 and TRBJ1-5, is GAGVSQSPSNKVTEKGKDVELRCDPISGHTALYWYRQSLGQGLEFLIYFQGNSAPDKSGLPSDRFSAERTGGSVSTLTIQRTQQEDSAVYLCASSPGTPSNQPQHFGDGTRLSIL.

The chain couples TRBV5-6 to TRBJ1-2; 7 nucleotides line up with TRBD1. Germline V lookup: CDR1 SGHDT, CDR2 YYEEEE. V trimming: 1 base; J trimming: 4 bases; junction bases outside the gene matches: 10. This CDR3 spans 16 amino acids. The CDR3 DNA reads TGTGCCAGCAGCTTGAGGGGGCGCTGGGGACTCTATGGCTACACCTTC. Translation: CASSLRGRWGLYGYTF.

CDR3 DNA: TGCGCCAGCAGCTTGTTCCGCGGGAGGGCCCAAGAGACCCAGTACTTC. Its protein product is CASSLFRGRAQETQYF. The rearrangement links TRBV5-1 to TRBJ2-5; 9 bases agree with TRBD2. The CDR3 totals 16 residues. The trim removed 1 base at V and 1 base at J, leaving 5 bases unmatched. Looked up from germline, CDR1 is SGHRS and CDR2 is YFSETQ.

CDR3: CAISGNARTDTQYF. The CDR3 coding sequence is TGTGCCATCAGTGGGAATGCGCGGACAGATACGCAGTATTTT. J is TRBJ2-3 and V is TRBV10-3; the D is unclear. The CDR3 length is 14 residues. Trimming left V 4 bases short and J 3 bases short, with 11 bases between. Germline V gene lookup returns CDR1 ENHRY and CDR2 SYGVKD.

This chain connects TRBV5-1 to TRBJ2-7; D may be TRBD1 (5 bases). V lost 7 bases to trimming and J lost 5 bases, with 10 bases between them. Germline CDR1 is SGHRS and CDR2 is YFSETQ. This CDR3 has 11 residues. The CDR3 loop reads CASSGQDEQYF. The CDR3 DNA reads as TGCGCCAGCTCAGGGCAGGACGAGCAGTACTTC.

The rearrangement links TRBV7-8 to TRBJ2-3; 10 bases map to TRBD1. The germline V gene has CDR1 SGHVS and CDR2 FQNEAQ. The trim removed 2 bases at V and 8 bases at J, leaving 7 bases unmatched. This CDR3 contains 15 residues. This chain's CDR3 is CASSLSGQGRGTQYF. In DNA form, the CDR3 reads TGTGCCAGCAGCTTATCGGGACAGGGGAGAGGTACGCAGTATTTT. The full variable domain, rest sourced from reference TRBV7-8 and TRBJ2-3, is GAGVSQSPRYKVAKRGQDVALRCDPISGHVSLFWYQQALGQGPEFLTYFQNEAQLDKSGLPSDRFFAERPEGSVSTLKIQRTQQEDSAVYLCASSLSGQGRGTQYFGPGTRLTVL.

The chain combines TRBV28 with TRBJ2-7; 11 bases match TRBD1. J gave up 6 bases and V 7 bases, and 5 bases lay outside the gene matches. CDR3 size: 13 residues. Per germline, CDR1 MDHEN and CDR2 SYDVKM. The CDR3 nucleotides are TGTGCCAGCACAGGACAGGGGGCTGGCGAGCAGTACTTC. Amino acids: CASTGQGAGEQYF.

J is TRBJ2-3 and V is TRBV11-2; D is undetermined. Trimming took 1 base from V and 3 from J, leaving 5 bases between them. The CDR3 is made up of 13 amino acids. CDR1 is SGHAT, CDR2 FQNNGV, per germline. Here the CDR3 DNA reads TGTGCCAGCAGCTTAGCCTTTACAGATACGCAGTATTTT. Amino acid sequence: CASSLAFTDTQYF.

The V call is TRBV21-1, the J call TRBJ2-3; TRBD2 was called by the table and not checked on the DNA. TRBV21-1 constitutes a pseudogene. The CDR3 has 17 residues. The CDR3 protein is CASSKKTGPGTIDTQYF. CDR3 DNA sequence: TGTGCCAGCAGCAAAAAAACGGGGCCTGGGACTATCGATACGCAGTATTTT.

This clone was detected only a few times. V gene TRBV5-8 combines with J gene TRBJ1-1, with 7 positions matching TRBD1. Looked up from germline, CDR1 is SGHTS and CDR2 is YDEGEE. CDR3 length: 15 amino acids. Trimming at V came to 5 bases and at J to 0 bases, leaving 7 bases not matched to a gene. In nucleotides, the CDR3 is TGTGCCAGCAGGGGATTGGGACAGCTGAACACTGAAGCTTTCTTT. This codes for CASRGLGQLNTEAFF.

The V and J genes are TRBV5-1 and TRBJ2-3; the D gene is possibly TRBD2 (5 bases). Germline CDR1 is SGHRS and CDR2 is YFSETQ. The CDR3 runs 16 residues. Trimming took off 4 bases at V and 6 bases at J, with 21 bases between the two ends. The CDR3 protein is CASSPDSGSGSDTQYF. The CDR3 DNA reads as TGCGCCAGCAGCCCCGATTCGGGCTCGGGGAGTGATACGCAGTATTTT.

This sequence joins TRBV19 and TRBJ2-7; tentatively, D is TRBD1 (6 bases). From germline, CDR1 is LNHDA and CDR2 SQIVND (reference sequence). The length of the CDR3 is 12 residues. V lost 4 bases and J lost 2, with 6 bases in between. The DNA of the CDR3 is TGTGCCAGTAGTAGGGACACCTACGAGCAGTACTTC. This codes for CASSRDTYEQYF.

The chain is built from TRBV15 and TRBJ1-3, with D perhaps matching TRBD1 (6 bases). The V and J ends lost 0 bases and 0 bases respectively, with 15 bases between them. The CDR3 is made up of 18 amino acids. Per germline, CDR1 LNHNV and CDR2 YYDKDF (reference sequence). CDR3 bases: TGTGCCACCAGCAGAGAGCTCCGGGGACATCCCTCTGGAAACACCATATATTTT. This codes for CATSRELRGHPSGNTIYF.

V usage is TRBV19 and J usage is TRBJ1-2; TRBD1 agrees at 9 bases. J was trimmed by 7 bases and V by 10 bases; bases with no gene match: 7. CDR1 LNHDA and CDR2 SQIVND come from the germline V gene (reference sequence). The CDR3 is 12 residues long. For the CDR3, the DNA is TGTGCCATCAATGACAGGGGGACTGGCTACACCTTC. It specifies CAINDRGTGYTF.